The 18 T cell receptor beta chains in this list originate from one sample, sequenced in a study of blood T cells in healthy people across ages. It was with a sample-barcoded 5' primer and a J-beta primer mix that a second PCR of roughly 7 to 12 cycles was run. MiXCR was run by TCRdb on the 5' RACE reads, yielding one entry per CDR3 protein. The sample holds some 900,000 distinct CDR3 sequences, about 48% seen once. The sequencing input was blood. These receptors all stem from a man aged 25 to 40 in good health.

This clonotype was seen more than once but under ten times. The rearrangement uses TRBV12-3 or TRBV12-4 and TRBJ2-4; D is possibly TRBD1 or TRBD2 (6 bases each). The V gene lost 3 bases and the J gene lost 5 bases, with 11 bases spanning the gap. The length of the CDR3 is 14 residues. CDR3 nucleotides: TGTGCCAGCAGTTTTGAAGGGGGGCAAAACATTCAGTACTTC. Its translation is CASSFEGGQNIQYF.

The chain has TRBV12-3 or TRBV12-4 and TRBJ2-1, with D unclear. Trimming stripped 5 bases from V and 5 bases from J, with 10 bases between. This CDR3 comprises 13 residues. The CDR3 nucleotides are TGTGCCAGCAGTCCGGACGTGGACAATGAGCAGTTCTTC. It translates to CASSPDVDNEQFF.

This clonotype was recorded at least ten times. A much more abundant neighbour one base away suggests this may be a read error. CDR3 in amino acids: CASSTTRTSGGAYNEQYF. The CDR3 nucleotides read TGTGCCAGCAGTACCACCCGGACTAGCGGGGGGGCTTACAATGAGCAGTACTTC. The chain recombines TRBV27 with TRBJ2-5, with 15 nucleotides matching TRBD2. The V gene's germline CDR1 is MNHEY and CDR2 SMNVEV (reference sequence). CDR3 length equals 18 residues. The ends lost 5 bases at V and 11 bases at J; junction bases unmatched: 18.

The V call is TRBV10-3, the J call TRBJ2-3; TRBD2 aligns across 7 bases. V was clipped by 10 bases and J by 2 bases; unmatched bases: 9. CDR3 length equals 14 residues. CDR1 and CDR2 from the germline V gene are ENHRY and SYGVKD. CDR3 amino acids: CATARGGNTDTQYF. The CDR3 DNA sequence: TGTGCCACGGCTCGCGGGGGAAACACAGATACGCAGTATTTT.

The CDR3 is CASKRGLSTDTQYF. DNA of the CDR3: TGTGCCAGCAAAAGGGGCCTTAGCACAGATACGCAGTATTTT. The chain links TRBV6-5 to TRBJ2-3; tentatively, D is TRBD1 (5 bases). Per germline, CDR1 MNHEY and CDR2 SVGAGI. Trimming pared 7 bases from V and 0 bases from J, leaving 11 bases between. The CDR3 runs 14 residues.

The rearrangement joins TRBV9 to TRBJ2-7; the match to TRBD1 covers 9 bases. The J call may be mistaken, given a closer DNA end match to TRBJ2-5. The V gene's germline CDR1 is SGDLS and CDR2 YYNGEE. The CDR3 contains 15 residues. The chain's CDR3 is CASSVRTGGQETQYF. The DNA for the CDR3 is TGTGCCAGCAGCGTACGTACAGGGGGCCAGGAGACCCAGTACTTC.

CDR3: CATSRVPLYEQYF. In DNA form, the CDR3 reads TGTGCCACCAGCAGAGTCCCCTTGTACGAGCAGTACTTC. V gene TRBV15 combines with J gene TRBJ2-7; D gene unclear. The CDR3 has 13 residues. Trimming took off 1 base at V and 4 bases at J, with 8 bases between the two ends. Germline V gene sequence: CDR1 LNHNV, CDR2 YYDKDF (reference sequence). Variable domain in full (rest from reference TRBV15 and TRBJ2-7): DAMVIQNPRYQVTQFGKPVTLSCSQTLNHNVMYWYQQKSSQAPKLLFHYYDKDFNNEADTPDNFQSRRPNTSFCFLDIRSPGLGDTAMYLCATSRVPLYEQYFGPGTRLTVT.

Concerning this clonotype itself: Being one base from a much bigger clone, this may be a read error. V is TRBV12-5 and J is TRBJ2-1; D gene unclear. V was trimmed by 3 bases and J by 2 bases, leaving 11 bases between them. Germline CDR1 reads LGHNT; CDR2 reads FRNRAP. The CDR3 extends over 15 amino acids. CDR3 protein: CASGFVAGTYNEQFF. CDR3 nucleotides: TGTGCTAGTGGTTTTGTGGCAGGTACCTACAATGAGCAGTTCTTC.

This clonotype was seen repeatedly, ten times or more. For the CDR3, the DNA is TGTGCCAGCACCAGAGCCTACGAGCAGTACTTC. Translated, it gives CASTRAYEQYF. The rearrangement uses TRBV6-2 or TRBV6-3 and TRBJ2-7, with D unresolved. V was trimmed by 7 bases and J by 2 bases, leaving 6 bases between them. Germline V gene data show CDR1 as MNHEY and CDR2 as SVGEGT. This CDR3 has 11 amino acids.

A remark on this clonotype: A junction end diverges from the germline sequence, so it may reflect a read error. V usage is TRBV5-1 and J usage is TRBJ2-3; a possible D gene is TRBD2 (5 bases). The CDR3 has 15 amino acids. Germline CDR1 is SGHRS and CDR2 is YFSETQ. DNA for the CDR3: TGCACCAGCAGCTTGGCCGGGAAAGGCACAGATACGCAGTATTTT. Translated, it gives CTSSLAGKGTDTQYF.

This clonotype occurred a few times. The gene calls are TRBV6-1 and TRBJ2-7; the D call may be TRBD1 or TRBD2 (6 bases each). Trimming stripped 0 bases from V and 2 bases from J, with 11 bases between. The CDR3 has 15 residues. In germline, CDR1 is MNHNS, CDR2 SASEGT. CDR3 sequence (DNA): TGTGCCAGCAGTGAAGCGGAGGAGGGGGCCTACGAGCAGTACTTC. Its protein is CASSEAEEGAYEQYF.

The CDR3 is CASSVGQGLETQYF. In nucleotides, the CDR3 is TGTGCCAGCAGCGTGGGACAGGGCCTCGAGACCCAGTACTTC. The chain has TRBV5-5 and TRBJ2-5; 9 bases are shared with TRBD1. Trimming removed 4 bases from V and 5 bases from J; junction bases left unmatched: 6. CDR3 length: 14 residues. Looked up from germline, CDR1 is SGHKS and CDR2 is YYEKEE (reference sequence).

The chain recombines TRBV28 with TRBJ2-3; the D is unclear. The CDR3 has 15 residues. Germline V gives CDR1 MDHEN, CDR2 SYDVKM. The V end lost 5 bases, the J end lost 0 bases, and 12 bases lay between the germline ends. CDR3 region: CASSPRPGSTDTQYF. CDR3 DNA: TGTGCCAGCAGTCCACGCCCAGGAAGCACAGATACGCAGTATTTT.

This clonotype was recorded a few times. The V and J genes are TRBV4-1 and TRBJ1-6; 7 nucleotides match TRBD1. J gave up 6 bases and V 3 bases, and 5 bases lay outside the gene matches. There are 15 residues in the CDR3. Germline-derived CDR1 and CDR2 are MGHRA and YSYEKL. CDR3 nucleotide sequence: TGCGCCAGCAGCCAGGGGACAGAGATTAATTCACCCCTCCACTTT. Its protein is CASSQGTEINSPLHF.

This clonotype was seen a few times. V gene TRBV19 combines with J gene TRBJ1-2, with TRBD1 as a possible D gene (5 bases). The CDR3 totals 15 residues. Trimming pared 3 bases from V and 5 bases from J, leaving 16 bases between. Germline V gene data show CDR1 as LNHDA and CDR2 as SQIVND (reference sequence). CDR3 sequence: CASSMGAGQAYGYTF. The CDR3 DNA is TGTGCCAGTAGTATGGGTGCGGGGCAGGCGTATGGCTACACCTTC.

This clonotype came up many times. The CDR3 sequence: CASSPGTESSPLHF. As DNA, the CDR3 is TGCGCCAGCAGTCCCGGGACAGAGTCTTCACCCCTCCACTTT. The chain links TRBV4-3 to TRBJ1-6; TRBD1 matches 7 bases. The CDR3 has 14 amino acids. J gave up 9 bases and V 6 bases, and 8 bases lay outside the gene matches. Germline V lookup: CDR1 LGHNA, CDR2 YSLEER.

In its sample, this clonotype was seen once. J is TRBJ1-2 and V is TRBV5-1, with D possibly TRBD1 on 6 matching bases. The CDR3 has 14 residues. Trimming took 3 bases from V and 8 from J, leaving 17 bases between them. Germline V gene sequence: CDR1 SGHRS, CDR2 YFSETQ. The CDR3 loop is CASSSLKQGNGYTF. CDR3 DNA sequence: TGCGCCAGCAGCTCATTAAAACAGGGCAACGGCTACACCTTC.

The chain is built from TRBV20-1 and TRBJ2-1; 7 bases agree with TRBD2. The length of the CDR3 is 12 residues. V was pared by 3 bases and J by 12 bases, with 8 bases of the junction left unmatched. Germline V gene data show CDR1 as DFQATT and CDR2 as SNEGSKA (reference sequence). The chain's CDR3 is CSARIPQRGQFF. The DNA of the CDR3 is TGCAGTGCTAGGATCCCCCAGCGGGGGCAGTTCTTC.